This is a list of T cell receptor beta chains from one sample in a study of cytomegalovirus exposure and HLA in healthy donors. The method was immunoSEQ multiplex PCR; TCRdb's version includes in-frame clones alone and lacks a portion of them. The table has fewer than 90,000 clones, 55% to 80% seen once. Sequenced sample: PBMCs. Receptors originate from a man aged 35 to 55 in good health and CMV-seropositive. CDR3s include the opening cysteine and the closing phenylalanine or tryptophan.

TRBJ2-3 TRBV7-2 CASSVFTDTQYF
TRBJ1-2 TRBV5-1 CASSLLGQGYGYTF
TRBJ2-1 TRBV5-1 CASSLLAGGPSYNEQFF
TRBJ2-7 TRBV19 CASSIVVGAYEQYF
TRBJ2-2 TRBV4-3 CASSQDARVPGELFF
TRBJ1-2 TRBV7-2 CASSLAASGQGSNYGYTF
TRBJ1-1 TRBV15 CATSRAGGGKAEAFF
TRBJ1-2 TRBV25-1 CASSPGTGPYGYTF
TRBJ2-7 TRBV10-2 CASSQFPGTGVFYEQYF
TRBJ2-5 TRBV5-4 CASSPRWGAGETQYF
TRBJ2-5 TRBV5-1 CASSSFLGETQYF
TRBJ2-7 TRBV18 CASSPRSQGSGYEQYF
TRBJ2-7 TRBV18 CASSPSSGGNVEQYF
TRBJ2-5 TRBV27 CASSARQGATETQYF
TRBJ1-6 TRBV6-1 CASSAPTGVGNSPLHF
TRBJ1-3 TRBV7-2 CASSSGSNPGNTIYF
TRBJ1-1 TRBV5-1 CASSLGRVNTEAFF
TRBJ1-4 TRBV28 CASTQDSVGVEKLFF
TRBJ2-1 TRBV25-1 CASSGGHAYNEQFF
TRBJ1-4 TRBV7-9 CASSLRQGVNEKLFF